This T cell receptor beta chain appears in the sequencing data of a study of early T cells in non-severe SARS-CoV-2 infection. A single record per CDR3 protein comes from TCRdb applying MiXCR to the 5' RACE reads. The sample has 45,000 to 65,000 distinct CDR3 sequences; approximately 10% are singletons. A few counts support this clonotype. The CDR3 is 12 residues long. In germline, CDR1 is DFQATT, CDR2 SNEGSKA (reference sequence). This rearrangement joins TRBV20-1 to TRBJ1-2; D unclear. The sample was whole blood. This TCR came from an adult who was a healthcare worker with PCR-confirmed SARS-CoV-2 infection or an uninfected control (not recorded which). CDR3 nucleotide sequence: TGCACTCCTAATATATTAAGCTATGGCTACACCTTC. Its protein is CTPNILSYGYTF.